This passage covers 29 T cell receptor beta chains from one sample sequenced in a study of cytomegalovirus exposure and HLA in healthy donors. TCRdb keeps only in-frame clones here, not all; method: immunoSEQ multiplex PCR. The sample carries 59,000 or so clones, roughly nine tenths recorded once. Sequenced input: PBMCs. The receptor set was obtained from a woman between 18 and 29 years old in good health and CMV-seronegative.

The chain combines TRBV7-9 with TRBJ1-5; a possible D gene is TRBD1 (6 bases). Trimming shortened V by 4 bases and J by 6 bases, and 22 bases separated the two germline ends. CDR3 length: 17 residues. Germline CDR1 and CDR2: SEHNR and FQNEAQ (reference sequence). CDR3 residues: CASSSYAGGIQGQPQHF. CDR3 nucleotides: TGTGCCAGCAGCTCATACGCGGGGGGCATCCAGGGTCAGCCCCAGCATTTT.

The chain couples TRBV6-1 to TRBJ1-4; 7 bases are shared with TRBD1. The CDR3 extends over 15 amino acids. Trimming took 2 bases from V and 6 from J; bases not matched to a gene: 6. Germline V gene lookup returns CDR1 MNHNS and CDR2 SASEGT. CDR3 nucleotide sequence: TGTGCCAGCAGTGAAATAGGGGGCCCCGATGAAAAACTGTTTTTT. Encoded protein: CASSEIGGPDEKLFF.

The chain joins TRBV7-9 to TRBJ1-1, with D tentatively TRBD1 (6 bases). Germline assignment: CDR1 SEHNR and CDR2 FQNEAQ (reference sequence). V lost 5 bases and J 5 bases, leaving 15 bases between the germline ends. There are 14 residues in the CDR3. CDR3 protein: CASSPQGSPTEAFF. CDR3 nucleotide sequence: TGTGCCAGCAGCCCCCAGGGGTCCCCTACTGAAGCTTTCTTT.

J is TRBJ2-7 and V is TRBV4-3; weak D call: TRBD1 (5 bases). Trimming removed 0 bases from V and 10 bases from J, with 7 bases in between. The CDR3 is 11 residues long. From germline, CDR1 is LGHNA and CDR2 YSLEER. In DNA, the CDR3 is TGCGCCAGCAGCCAAGACAGGGTTCAGTACTTC. Translating gives CASSQDRVQYF.

This clone was recorded only once. The rearrangement joins TRBV9 to TRBJ2-1; 13 bases map to TRBD2. Germline V gene lookup returns CDR1 SGDLS and CDR2 YYNGEE. V gave up 4 bases and J gave up 8 bases; unmatched junction bases: 6. The CDR3 consists of 15 residues. The CDR3 DNA follows: TGTGCCAGCAGCTCAACTAGCGGGAGGGTGGATGAGCAGTTCTTC. Translated: CASSSTSGRVDEQFF.

The chain is built from TRBV4-1 and TRBJ2-7; D may be TRBD2 (5 bases). Germline CDR1 reads MGHRA; CDR2 reads YSYEKL. The CDR3 consists of 16 residues. V lost 0 bases and J lost 0, with 12 bases in between. The CDR3, as DNA: TGCGCCAGCAGCCAAGATATAGGACTTAACTCCTACGAGCAGTACTTC. Its protein is CASSQDIGLNSYEQYF.

This clone came up once. This sequence joins TRBV19 and TRBJ2-1; tentatively, D is TRBD2 (6 bases). V was trimmed by 2 bases and J by 8 bases, leaving 16 bases between them. Germline V gives CDR1 LNHDA, CDR2 SQIVND (reference sequence). The CDR3 has 15 residues. The CDR3: CASSINPGPGDEQFF. In DNA form, the CDR3 reads TGTGCCAGTAGTATAAATCCAGGCCCGGGAGATGAGCAGTTCTTC.

This rearrangement joins TRBV10-2 to TRBJ1-5; possibly TRBD1 for D (5 bases). The germline gives CDR1 WSHSY, CDR2 SAAADI. V lost 6 bases and J lost 2, with 11 bases in between. The CDR3 consists of 14 residues. The CDR3 bases are TGCGCCAGCAGCCCGACAGTTGGCAATCAGCCCCAGCATTTT. It is translated as CASSPTVGNQPQHF.

V and J are TRBV28 and TRBJ2-5, with D unresolved. Trimming pared 3 bases from V and 2 bases from J, leaving 7 bases between. The CDR3 extends over 13 amino acids. Germline-derived CDR1 and CDR2 are MDHEN and SYDVKM. This CDR3 reads CASSLNLQETQYF. The CDR3, as DNA: TGTGCCAGCAGTTTGAACTTACAAGAGACCCAGTACTTC.

The chain has TRBV19 and TRBJ1-5; perhaps TRBD1 as D (6 bases). Deletions cut 4 bases from V and 0 bases from J, with 13 bases between. This CDR3 has 16 residues. The V gene's germline CDR1 is LNHDA and CDR2 SQIVND (reference sequence). This CDR3 reads CASSTRTDHSNQPQHF. CDR3 DNA: TGTGCCAGTAGTACGCGGACAGACCATAGCAATCAGCCCCAGCATTTT.

The chain recombines TRBV10-1 with TRBJ2-7; D may be TRBD1 (6 bases). Germline V gives CDR1 WNHNN, CDR2 SYGVQD (reference sequence). CDR3 length: 12 residues. Trimming cost V 11 bases and J 2 bases, with 13 bases left between them. The CDR3 region is CAGLTGPYEQYF. The CDR3 region has the DNA TGCGCCGGCCTGACAGGCCCCTACGAGCAGTACTTC.

The chain recombines TRBV28 with TRBJ2-6; D ambiguous. The CDR3 extends over 14 amino acids. The V gene lost 4 bases and the J gene lost 3 bases, with 7 bases spanning the gap. Germline CDR1 MDHEN, CDR2 SYDVKM. DNA for the CDR3: TGTGCCAGCAGTTCTCCTATTGGGGCCAACGTCCTGACTTTC. It encodes CASSSPIGANVLTF. Supplemented by reference TRBV28 and TRBJ2-6, the full variable domain reads DVKVTQSSRYLVKRTGEKVFLECVQDMDHENMFWYRQDPGLGLRLIYFSYDVKMKEKGDIPEGYSVSREKKERFSLILESASTNQTSMYLCASSSPIGANVLTFGAGSRLTVL.

This clone showed up just once. This rearrangement joins TRBV5-4 to TRBJ2-2; TRBD2 matches at 14 bases. The ends lost 2 bases at V and 4 bases at J; junction bases unmatched: 4. CDR3 length equals 17 residues. CDR1 is SGHNT and CDR2 is YYREEE in the germline V gene (reference sequence). This CDR3 is CASSLGLAGGSTGELFF. CDR3 sequence (DNA): TGTGCCAGCAGCTTAGGACTAGCGGGAGGTTCCACCGGGGAGCTGTTTTTT.

J is TRBJ2-7 and V is TRBV20-1; TRBD1 might be the D (6 bases). This CDR3 is built from 11 residues. Deletions cut 3 bases from V and 4 bases from J, with 7 bases between. CDR1 DFQATT and CDR2 SNEGSKA come from the germline V gene (reference sequence). DNA for the CDR3: TGCAGTGCTAGGGGGGCTTACGAGCAGTACTTC. Its translation is CSARGAYEQYF.

This clone was counted a single time. The rearrangement joins TRBV7-8 to TRBJ2-3; the match to TRBD1 covers 7 bases. The CDR3 extends over 14 amino acids. The V segment lost 1 base and the J segment 3 bases; nucleotides outside the gene matches: 1. Looked up from germline, CDR1 is SGHVS and CDR2 is FQNEAQ. The CDR3 is CASSLEQGTDTQYF. In DNA form, the CDR3 reads TGTGCCAGCAGCTTAGAACAGGGGACAGATACGCAGTATTTT.

This chain uses TRBV9 with TRBJ1-1; D remains unclear. CDR3 length: 12 amino acids. The germline V and J ends were trimmed by 3 bases and 1 base, with 4 bases remaining between them. Germline lookup yields CDR1 SGDLS and CDR2 YYNGEE. The CDR3 DNA is TGTGCCAGCAGCGCTTCGAACACTGAAGCTTTCTTT. This codes for CASSASNTEAFF.

CDR3 sequence: CAISESRTGGTGELFF. CDR3 in DNA: TGTGCCATCAGTGAGTCGAGGACAGGAGGAACCGGGGAGCTGTTTTTT. V usage is TRBV10-3 and J usage is TRBJ2-2; 7 bases are shared with TRBD1. Trimming cost V 0 bases and J 5 bases; bases outside gene matches: 6. Germline CDR1 reads ENHRY; CDR2 reads SYGVKD. CDR3 size: 16 residues.

The chain recombines TRBV5-6 with TRBJ2-7; TRBD2 might be the D (6 bases). The CDR3 consists of 14 residues. The ends were cut back, 4 bases at V and 3 bases at J, with 14 bases in the middle. The germline V gene encodes CDR1 SGHDT and CDR2 YYEEEE. CDR3 amino acids: CASSPGTYNYEQYF. The CDR3 coding sequence is TGTGCCAGCAGCCCGGGGACTTATAACTACGAGCAGTACTTC. The complete variable domain, with remaining parts taken from reference TRBV5-6 and TRBJ2-7, reads DAGVTQSPTHLIKTRGQQVTLRCSPKSGHDTVSWYQQALGQGPQFIFQYYEEEERQRGNFPDRFSGHQFPNYSSELNVNALLLGDSALYLCASSPGTYNYEQYFGPGTRLTVT.

This clone has just one count. V usage is TRBV6-1 and J usage is TRBJ2-3, with 14 bases matching TRBD2. The germline CDR1 and CDR2 sequences are MNHNS and SASEGT. The CDR3 runs to 18 residues. V shed 5 bases and J 2 bases; nucleotides not matched to a gene: 9. CDR3 coding DNA: TGTGCCAGCAGTCAAGAAGAGGGACTAGCGGGGGTCACAGATACGCAGTATTTT. This translates into CASSQEEGLAGVTDTQYF.

For this clone: In the same sample, other DNA sequences code for this CDR3. The chain combines TRBV4-1 with TRBJ2-7; a possible D gene is TRBD1 (5 bases). CDR3 length: 14 residues. The V end lost 4 bases, the J end lost 2 bases, and 12 bases lay between the germline ends. From germline, CDR1 is MGHRA and CDR2 YSYEKL. This chain's CDR3 is CASSLQGPPYEQYF. In nucleotides, the CDR3 is TGCGCCAGCAGCCTTCAGGGTCCCCCCTACGAGCAGTACTTC.

This chain connects TRBV9 to TRBJ1-4; D not certain. From germline, CDR1 is SGDLS and CDR2 YYNGEE. This CDR3 contains 15 residues. Trimming removed 0 bases at V and 3 bases at J, with 9 bases between. The CDR3 region is CASSVDQAPNEKLFF. DNA of the CDR3: TGTGCCAGCAGCGTAGATCAAGCACCTAATGAAAAACTGTTTTTT.

The chain uses TRBV6-5 and TRBJ1-2, with D tentatively TRBD1 (6 bases). Germline lookup yields CDR1 MNHEY and CDR2 SVGAGI. There are 14 residues in the CDR3. Trimming shortened V by 6 bases and J by 6 bases, and 17 bases separated the two germline ends. DNA for the CDR3: TGTGCCAGCAGCCGAGCAGGGGTGATTGATGGCTACACCTTC. It specifies CASSRAGVIDGYTF.

Here the CDR3 DNA reads TGTGCCAGTAGTACCCAACGGACAGGGTCTGAAGGCTACACCTTC. It is translated as CASSTQRTGSEGYTF. The chain has TRBV19 and TRBJ1-2; TRBD1 matches 8 bases. CDR1 LNHDA and CDR2 SQIVND come from the germline V gene (reference sequence). The V segment lost 4 bases and the J segment 8 bases; nucleotides outside the gene matches: 12. The CDR3 is 15 residues long.

The chain employs TRBV19 and TRBJ1-1; TRBD1 matches at 9 bases. V dropped 5 bases and J dropped 6; count of bases not matched to a gene: 7. The germline V gene encodes CDR1 LNHDA and CDR2 SQIVND (reference sequence). The CDR3 runs 14 residues. DNA of the CDR3: TGTGCCAGTAGTCGACAGGGGGACGTCTCTGAAGCTTTCTTT. It encodes CASSRQGDVSEAFF.

V is TRBV7-9 and J is TRBJ2-3; D perhaps matches TRBD2 (6 bases). The germline V and J ends were trimmed by 1 base and 1 base, with 12 bases remaining between them. Per the germline V gene, CDR1 is SEHNR and CDR2 is FQNEAQ (reference sequence). CDR3 length equals 16 residues. The CDR3 is CASSLDPGVRTDTQYF. The CDR3 nucleotides read TGTGCCAGCAGCTTAGATCCGGGGGTTCGCACAGATACGCAGTATTTT.

The chain combines TRBV9 with TRBJ1-5; D might be TRBD1 (6 bases). CDR1 SGDLS and CDR2 YYNGEE come from the germline V gene. Trimming took 0 bases from V and 7 from J, leaving 14 bases between them. The CDR3 is 15 amino acids. The CDR3 sequence is CASSVGGDKDQPQHF. The DNA for the CDR3 is TGTGCCAGCAGCGTAGGAGGGGACAAGGACCAGCCCCAGCATTTT.

CDR3 bases: TGTGCCAGCAGCTTGTACAACAATAATGAAAAACTGTTTTTT. This gives the protein CASSLYNNNEKLFF. The chain employs TRBV5-6 and TRBJ1-4; D gene uncertain. Germline lookup yields CDR1 SGHDT and CDR2 YYEEEE. V shed 1 base and J shed 4 bases, with 8 bases lying between them. The CDR3 has 14 residues.

This chain uses TRBV7-2 with TRBJ2-2; D remains ambiguous. The CDR3 extends over 14 amino acids. CDR1 is SGHTA, CDR2 FQGNSA, per germline. Trimming removed 4 bases at V and 7 bases at J, with 13 bases between. The CDR3 region is CASSSDLTYGELFF. The CDR3 coding sequence is TGTGCCAGCAGCTCCGATCTGACATACGGGGAGCTGTTTTTT.

The V gene is TRBV11-2, the J gene TRBJ2-7, with 9 bases matching TRBD2. V was clipped by 3 bases and J by 8 bases; unmatched bases: 8. Germline V gives CDR1 SGHAT, CDR2 FQNNGV. This CDR3 comprises 14 residues. The CDR3 nucleotides are TGTGCCAGCAGCTTCGGAGCGGGAGGTCTGAAGCAGTACTTC. This sequence encodes CASSFGAGGLKQYF.